The 8 T cell receptor beta chains below come from one sample, sequenced in a study of blood T cell repertoires in COVID-19. Using immunoSEQ multiplex PCR, the repertoire was profiled, and TCRdb retains in-frame clones only, with some absent. The data contain approximately 250,000 clones, about 87% of them singletons. The sequenced sample was PBMCs or T cells enriched from blood (not recorded which). All receptors come from a woman aged 40 to 50 with acute COVID-19.

The chain links TRBV27 to TRBJ2-1; 10 bases fit TRBD2. V was clipped by 7 bases and J by 3 bases; unmatched bases: 6. The germline gives CDR1 MNHEY, CDR2 SMNVEV (reference sequence). The CDR3 is made up of 15 amino acids. For the CDR3, the DNA is TGTGCCAGCACCCAGGGACTAGCGCGCTACAATGAGCAGTTCTTC. Amino acid sequence: CASTQGLARYNEQFF.

The chain joins TRBV7-8 to TRBJ2-5, with D possibly matching TRBD2 (6 bases). Trimming left V 6 bases short and J 1 base short, with 9 bases between. This CDR3 region has 13 residues. Germline V lookup: CDR1 SGHVS, CDR2 FQNEAQ. The CDR3 reads CASRAGTQETQYF. The CDR3 coding sequence is TGTGCCAGCAGGGCGGGGACCCAAGAGACCCAGTACTTC.

This chain connects TRBV30 to TRBJ2-7, with TRBD2 identical over 7 bases. After removal of 4 bases from V and 2 bases from J, the junction contained 8 bases not matched to a gene. The germline V gene encodes CDR1 GTSNPN and CDR2 SVGIG (reference sequence). This CDR3 region has 14 residues. This CDR3 is CAWNWGGDPYEQYF. As DNA, the CDR3 is TGTGCCTGGAACTGGGGGGGGGATCCCTACGAGCAGTACTTC.

This chain uses TRBV9 with TRBJ2-5; 9 bases align to TRBD2. The CDR3 length is 16 residues. Germline V gene sequence: CDR1 SGDLS, CDR2 YYNGEE. The V gene end was trimmed by 3 bases and the J gene end by 5 bases; junction bases not matched to a gene: 11. The DNA of the CDR3 is TGTGCCAGCAGCGCGTCTCAGGCGGGAGGGCGTGAGACCCAGTACTTC. Its translation is CASSASQAGGRETQYF.

In this sample, this clone turned up once. CDR3 DNA: TGTGCCAGCAGCTTAAGGAGGATCGATAATTCACCCCTCCACTTT. It specifies CASSLRRIDNSPLHF. The rearrangement links TRBV7-2 to TRBJ1-6; no reliable D call. Germline V lookup: CDR1 SGHTA, CDR2 FQGNSA. Trimming cost V 2 bases and J 5 bases, with 10 bases left between them. The CDR3 runs 15 residues.

This chain connects TRBV7-8 to TRBJ2-3; tentatively, D is TRBD2 (5 bases). V dropped 5 bases and J dropped 5 bases, with 11 bases sitting between them. Germline V gene sequence: CDR1 SGHVS, CDR2 FQNEAQ. The CDR3 is 13 amino acids. The CDR3 region is CASSPEAGDTQYF. Here the CDR3 DNA reads TGTGCCAGCAGCCCTGAGGCGGGAGATACGCAGTATTTT.

V and J are TRBV28 and TRBJ1-1; 9 bases match TRBD1. The CDR3 consists of 15 residues. Germline V gene lookup returns CDR1 MDHEN and CDR2 SYDVKM. After removal of 5 bases from V and 4 bases from J, the junction contained 8 bases not matched to a gene. The CDR3 region is CASSTQQGAPTEAFF. CDR3 nucleotides: TGTGCCAGCAGTACCCAACAGGGGGCGCCCACTGAAGCTTTCTTT. Drawing the rest from reference TRBV28 and TRBJ1-1, the complete variable domain is DVKVTQSSRYLVKRTGEKVFLECVQDMDHENMFWYRQDPGLGLRLIYFSYDVKMKEKGDIPEGYSVSREKKERFSLILESASTNQTSMYLCASSTQQGAPTEAFFGQGTRLTVV.

The CDR3 DNA reads as TGTGCCAGCAGTCGGAGCGGGAGCACAGATACGCAGTATTTT. Translated: CASSRSGSTDTQYF. This chain connects TRBV7-9 to TRBJ2-3; D is perhaps TRBD2 (6 bases). The V end was cut by 6 bases, the J end by 0 bases, with 10 bases between. The CDR3 length is 14 residues. CDR1 SEHNR and CDR2 FQNEAQ come from the germline V gene (reference sequence).